Reported below is one T cell receptor (beta chain). As yet, its antigen is unknown. TCRdb re-derived calls from the RT-PCR reads in MiXCR, one entry per CDR3 protein. The sample lists some 800,000 distinct CDR3 sequences, over 20% occurring once. The sample belongs to a study of response to subunit inactivated influenza vaccine. Study findings and constraints: The authors offered the suggestion that each seasonal influenza vaccination recruits few new T cells.

The CDR3 loop spans 16 amino acids. With 5 bases clipped from V and 4 bases from J, the junction kept 13 bases outside the gene matches. Sample: PBMCs from blood, taken around 5 days after vaccination. The V gene is TRBV12-3 or TRBV12-4, the J gene TRBJ2-5; 7 positions agree with TRBD2. The receptor was derived from a man between 45 and 60 years old who received an inactivated influenza vaccine. DNA for the CDR3: TGTGCCAGCAGTCATTGGGGAGGGACGTTAGGAGAGACCCAGTACTTC. This gives the protein CASSHWGGTLGETQYF.